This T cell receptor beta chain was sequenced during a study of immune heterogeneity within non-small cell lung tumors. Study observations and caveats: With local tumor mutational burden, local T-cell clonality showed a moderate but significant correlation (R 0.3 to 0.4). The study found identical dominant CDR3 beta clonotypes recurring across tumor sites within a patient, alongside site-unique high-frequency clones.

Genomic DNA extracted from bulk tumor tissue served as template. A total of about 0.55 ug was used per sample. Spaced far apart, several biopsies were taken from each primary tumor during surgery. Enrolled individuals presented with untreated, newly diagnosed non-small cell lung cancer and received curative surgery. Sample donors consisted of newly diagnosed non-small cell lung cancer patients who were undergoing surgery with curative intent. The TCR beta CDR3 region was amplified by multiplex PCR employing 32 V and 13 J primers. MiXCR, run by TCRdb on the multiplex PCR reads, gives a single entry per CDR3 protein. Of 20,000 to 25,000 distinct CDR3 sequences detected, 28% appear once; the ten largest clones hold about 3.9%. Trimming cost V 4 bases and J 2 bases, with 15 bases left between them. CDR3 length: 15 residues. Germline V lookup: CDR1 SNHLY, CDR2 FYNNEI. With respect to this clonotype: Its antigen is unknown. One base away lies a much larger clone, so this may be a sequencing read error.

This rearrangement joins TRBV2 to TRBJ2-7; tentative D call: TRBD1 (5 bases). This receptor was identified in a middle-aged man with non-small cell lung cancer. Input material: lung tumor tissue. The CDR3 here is CASSGIGVAPYEQYF. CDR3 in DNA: TGTGCCAGCAGTGGAATAGGGGTGGCCCCCTACGAGCAGTACTTC.